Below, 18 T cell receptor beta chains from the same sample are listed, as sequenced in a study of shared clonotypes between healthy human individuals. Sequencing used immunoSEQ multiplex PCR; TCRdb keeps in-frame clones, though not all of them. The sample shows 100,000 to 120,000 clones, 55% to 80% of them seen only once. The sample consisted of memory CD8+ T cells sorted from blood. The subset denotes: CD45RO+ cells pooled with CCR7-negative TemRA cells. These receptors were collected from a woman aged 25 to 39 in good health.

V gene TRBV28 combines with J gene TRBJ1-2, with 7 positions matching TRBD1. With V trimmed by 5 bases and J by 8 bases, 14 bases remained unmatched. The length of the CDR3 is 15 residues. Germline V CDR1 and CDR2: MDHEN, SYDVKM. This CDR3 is CASSAFRGRMAGYTF. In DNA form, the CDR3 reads TGTGCCAGCAGTGCGTTCAGGGGGAGAATGGCGGGCTACACCTTC.

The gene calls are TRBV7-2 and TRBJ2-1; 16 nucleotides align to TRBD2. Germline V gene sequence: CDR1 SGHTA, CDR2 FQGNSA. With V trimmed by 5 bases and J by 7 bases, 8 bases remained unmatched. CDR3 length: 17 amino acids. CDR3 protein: CASSLGGLAGGLNEQFF. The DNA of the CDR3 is TGTGCCAGCAGCCTAGGGGGACTAGCGGGAGGGTTAAATGAGCAGTTCTTC. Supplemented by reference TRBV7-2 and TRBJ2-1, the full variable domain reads GAGVSQSPSNKVTEKGKDVELRCDPISGHTALYWYRQSLGQGLEFLIYFQGNSAPDKSGLPSDRFSAERTGGSVSTLTIQRTQQEDSAVYLCASSLGGLAGGLNEQFFGPGTRLTVL.

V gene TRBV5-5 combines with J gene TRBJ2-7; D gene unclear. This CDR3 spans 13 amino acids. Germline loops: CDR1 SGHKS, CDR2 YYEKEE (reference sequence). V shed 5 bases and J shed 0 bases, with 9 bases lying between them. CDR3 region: CASSTAASYEQYF. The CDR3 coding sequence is TGTGCCAGCAGTACAGCCGCCTCCTACGAGCAGTACTTC.

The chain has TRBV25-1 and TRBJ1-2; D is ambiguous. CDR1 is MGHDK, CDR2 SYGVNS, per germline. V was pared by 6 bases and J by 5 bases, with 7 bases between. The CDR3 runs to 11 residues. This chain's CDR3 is CASRTAYGYTF. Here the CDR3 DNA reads TGTGCCAGCAGGACGGCATATGGCTACACCTTC.

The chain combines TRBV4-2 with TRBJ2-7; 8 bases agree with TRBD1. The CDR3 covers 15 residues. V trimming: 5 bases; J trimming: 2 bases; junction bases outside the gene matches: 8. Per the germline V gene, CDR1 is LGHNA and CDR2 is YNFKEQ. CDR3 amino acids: CASSEGTGEAYEQYF. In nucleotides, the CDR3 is TGTGCCAGCAGCGAGGGGACAGGTGAGGCCTACGAGCAGTACTTC.

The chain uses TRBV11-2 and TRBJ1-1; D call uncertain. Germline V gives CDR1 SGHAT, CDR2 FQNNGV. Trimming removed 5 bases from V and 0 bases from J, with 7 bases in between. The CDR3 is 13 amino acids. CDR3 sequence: CASSPYLNTEAFF. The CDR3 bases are TGTGCCAGCAGCCCCTACTTGAACACTGAAGCTTTCTTT.

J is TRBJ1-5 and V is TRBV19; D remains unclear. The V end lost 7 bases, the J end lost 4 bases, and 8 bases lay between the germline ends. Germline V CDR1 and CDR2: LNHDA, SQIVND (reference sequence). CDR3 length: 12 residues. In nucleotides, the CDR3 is TGTGCCAGTAAGGCCAGGAATCAGCCCCAGCATTTT. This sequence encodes CASKARNQPQHF.

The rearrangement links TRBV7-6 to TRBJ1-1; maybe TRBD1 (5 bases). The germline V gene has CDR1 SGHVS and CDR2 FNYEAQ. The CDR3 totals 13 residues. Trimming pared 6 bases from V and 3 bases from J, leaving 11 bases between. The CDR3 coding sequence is TGTGCCAGCAGAGACGTGGGGGACACTGAAGCTTTCTTT. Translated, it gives CASRDVGDTEAFF.

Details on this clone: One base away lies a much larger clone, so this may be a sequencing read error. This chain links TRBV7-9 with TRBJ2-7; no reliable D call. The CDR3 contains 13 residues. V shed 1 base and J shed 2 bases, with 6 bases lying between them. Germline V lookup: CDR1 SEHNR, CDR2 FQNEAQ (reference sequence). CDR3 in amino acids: CASSLGGTYEQYF. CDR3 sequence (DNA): TGTGCCAGCAGCTTAGGAGGAACCTACGAGCAGTACTTC.

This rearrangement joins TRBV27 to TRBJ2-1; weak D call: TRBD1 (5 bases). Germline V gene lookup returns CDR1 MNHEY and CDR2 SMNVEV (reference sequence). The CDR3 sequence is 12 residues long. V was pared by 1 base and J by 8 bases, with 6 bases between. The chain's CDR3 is CASSLLGDEQFF. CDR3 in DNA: TGTGCCAGCAGTTTATTAGGGGATGAGCAGTTCTTC.

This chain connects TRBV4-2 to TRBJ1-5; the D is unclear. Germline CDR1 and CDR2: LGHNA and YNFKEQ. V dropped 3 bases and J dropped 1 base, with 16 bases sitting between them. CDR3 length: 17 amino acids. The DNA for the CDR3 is TGTGCCAGCAGCCAGTTCGTTTCGGGCCCAAGCAATCAGCCCCAGCATTTT. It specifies CASSQFVSGPSNQPQHF.

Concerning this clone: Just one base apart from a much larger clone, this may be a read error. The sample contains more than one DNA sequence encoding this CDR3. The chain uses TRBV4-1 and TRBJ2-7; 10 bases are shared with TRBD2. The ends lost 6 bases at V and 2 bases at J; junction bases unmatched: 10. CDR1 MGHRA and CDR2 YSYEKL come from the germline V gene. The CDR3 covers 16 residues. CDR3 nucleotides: TGCGCCAGCAGTCAAAATAGTCTAGCGGGGGCCTACGAGCAGTACTTC. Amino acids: CASSQNSLAGAYEQYF.

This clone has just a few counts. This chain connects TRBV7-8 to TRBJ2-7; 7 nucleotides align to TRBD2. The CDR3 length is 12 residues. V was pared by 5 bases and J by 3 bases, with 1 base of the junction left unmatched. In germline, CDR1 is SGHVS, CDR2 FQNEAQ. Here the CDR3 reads CASSASGYEQYF. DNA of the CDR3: TGTGCCAGCAGCGCTAGCGGCTACGAGCAGTACTTC.

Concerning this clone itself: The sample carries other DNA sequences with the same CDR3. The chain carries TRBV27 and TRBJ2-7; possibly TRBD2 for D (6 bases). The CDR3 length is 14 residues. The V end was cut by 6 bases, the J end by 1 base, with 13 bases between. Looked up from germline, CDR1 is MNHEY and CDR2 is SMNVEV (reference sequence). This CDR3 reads CASSPGGRSYEQYF. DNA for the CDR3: TGTGCCAGCAGCCCCGGGGGACGGTCCTACGAGCAGTACTTC.

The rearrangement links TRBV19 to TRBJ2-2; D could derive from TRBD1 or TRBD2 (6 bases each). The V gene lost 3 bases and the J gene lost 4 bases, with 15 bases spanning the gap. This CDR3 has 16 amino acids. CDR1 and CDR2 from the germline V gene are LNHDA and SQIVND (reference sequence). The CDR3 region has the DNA TGTGCCAGTAGTATCACCCCGGGGGCCGCCACCGGGGAGCTGTTTTTT. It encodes CASSITPGAATGELFF.

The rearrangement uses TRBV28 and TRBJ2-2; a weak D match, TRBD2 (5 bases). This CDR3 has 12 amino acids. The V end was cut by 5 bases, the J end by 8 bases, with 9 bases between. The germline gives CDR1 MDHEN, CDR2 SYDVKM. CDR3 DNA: TGTGCCAGCAGTATTGTAGCGGGGGAGCTGTTTTTT. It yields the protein CASSIVAGELFF.

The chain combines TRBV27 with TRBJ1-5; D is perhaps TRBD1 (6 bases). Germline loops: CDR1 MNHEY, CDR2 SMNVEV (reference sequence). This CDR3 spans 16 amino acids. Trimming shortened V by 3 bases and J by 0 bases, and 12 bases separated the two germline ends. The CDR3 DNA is TGTGCCAGCAGTTTCAGGGGCACTACTAGCAATCAGCCCCAGCATTTT. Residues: CASSFRGTTSNQPQHF.

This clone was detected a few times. The CDR3 nucleotides read TGTGCCAGCAGTGAAAAGGGGGAGGCCGGGGAGCTGTTTTTT. Translated: CASSEKGEAGELFF. The chain combines TRBV6-1 with TRBJ2-2; D may correspond to TRBD1 or TRBD2 (6 bases each). Trimming took off 2 bases at V and 6 bases at J, with 10 bases between the two ends. The CDR3 loop spans 14 amino acids. CDR1 is MNHNS, CDR2 SASEGT, per germline.